This T cell receptor beta chain came from a study of T and B cells in COVID-19 patients. CDR1 is SEHNR, CDR2 FQNEAQ, per germline (reference sequence). Trimming removed 2 bases from V and 6 bases from J, with 10 bases in between. This CDR3 is 14 amino acids long. Blood genomic DNA input for TRB amplification was about 220-500 ng. TRB rearrangements were amplified by multiplex PCR with BIOMED2 TRB-A/B primers. TCRdb reprocessed the multiplex PCR reads with MiXCR, giving one entry per CDR3 protein. Of approximately 20,000 distinct CDR3 sequences in the sample, under 30% were seen once. The rearrangement links TRBV7-9 to TRBJ2-2; D is unresolved. The source material was blood. The source of this sequence is a human donor who had recovered from COVID-19. CDR3 bases: TGTGCCAGCAGCTTATATGGTAGCCCCGGGGAGCTGTTTTTT. The encoded protein is CASSLYGSPGELFF.